The 2 T cell receptor beta chains presented below share a single source sample, sequenced in a study of T cell repertoires in cytomegalovirus infection. These receptors are not linked to any known antigen. Each CDR3 protein gets one entry after TCRdb re-called the reads with MiXCR. The data show fewer than 900,000 distinct CDR3 sequences, roughly 29% seen once. Sequencing was performed on cultured CD8+ T cells from PBMCs, taken from culture after CMV antigen stimulation. The receptor source for this set is a human donor in good health (CMV status not recorded). Some clones in this sample may be carry-over from other donors' samples.

This clonotype was detected once. The rearrangement links TRBV20-1 to TRBJ2-3; 12 nucleotides align to TRBD2. Losses at the gene ends were 0 bases for V and 7 bases for J; bases not matched to a gene: 14. The CDR3 is 18 residues long. Germline values: CDR1 DFQATT, CDR2 SNEGSKA (reference sequence). The CDR3 spells CSARDQLAGGVVKNTQYF. Here the CDR3 DNA reads TGCAGTGCTAGAGATCAACTAGCGGGGGGCGTCGTAAAAAATACGCAGTATTTT.

This clonotype was observed a handful of times. V usage is TRBV5-5 and J usage is TRBJ2-7; the D is unclear. The V and J ends lost 1 base and 2 bases respectively, with 13 bases between them. The CDR3 has 15 amino acids. Per the germline V gene, CDR1 is SGHKS and CDR2 is YYEKEE (reference sequence). The CDR3 bases are TGTGCCAGCAGCTTGAGTCAGGCACCGGCCTACGAGCAGTACTTC. It yields the protein CASSLSQAPAYEQYF.